This section outlines one TCR beta chain sequence together with its context. It lacks a known antigen. Base qualities are not at hand, and no much larger clone is one base apart. These data are taken from a study of T cells after yellow fever vaccination (dated by TCRdb to between 2017 and 2020). About the study as a whole: The SMART-Seq v4 Ultra Low Input RNA kit was used to prepare libraries from fractions with low cell numbers. To follow T-cell clones before and after both primary and booster YFV17D yellow fever vaccination, bulk TCR alpha and beta repertoires underwent longitudinal sequencing. Two healthy male donors, one aged 18 to 29 and one aged 30 to 39 years, were included in the cohort. Blood samples were taken at several timepoints before and after primary and secondary immunization, and bulk PBMC replicates and cell subsets were isolated. Results and caveats for the whole study, not just this receptor: Most clones expanded after primary vaccination (about 95% of CD4 and roughly 90% of CD8) were re-detected after the booster, suggesting that broad memory maintenance occurred. The secondary T-cell response was weaker than the primary response but faster, peaking on day 5 instead of day 15. A small share of clonotypes was detected in both CD4 and CD8 compartments, with the overlap likely arising from convergent recombination. Only a couple of donors were included in the study, so the extent to which the findings can be generalized is limited. Because abundant contaminating clonotypes from the bulk population could be contained in FACS-sorted repertoires, computational filtering was required.

TCR cDNA was synthesized by 5'RACE template switching, through which a universal primer site and unique molecular identifiers were introduced. Priming for cDNA synthesis came from both the TCR alpha and TCR beta constant segments. Two PCR steps were used to amplify libraries, with sample barcodes and sequencing adapters being added in the second step. Sequencing of the libraries was done on either Illumina HiSeq 2500 (2x100 bp) or NovaSeq (2x150 bp). Regarding the original processing steps: MIGEC was used to demultiplex reads and collapse the reads into UMI consensus sequences, and MiXCR was used for V(D)J alignment. Vaccine-responding clonotypes were defined with edgeR using replicate PBMC samples, requiring FDR below 0.01 and a log2 fold change above 5 up to day 15. CD4 or CD8 identity was assigned to each bulk clonotype according to whether the clonotype was present at higher abundance in the sequenced CD4 repertoire or the sequenced CD8 repertoire. TCRdb applied fastp at Q25 and MiXCR to the public reads, then kept only in-frame beta chains. Merged by CDR3 protein, the rows form single entries marked with the most common genes and DNA. The V and J calls come from TCRdb's annotation, not from the publication. The sample profile shows roughly 260,000 distinct CDR3 sequences; over 10% of them were found once. Around 0.49% of the sample is held by the ten biggest clonotypes.

Read against the paper, the sample's treatment or condition label means: live attenuated yellow fever vaccine strain. A standard Ficoll-Paque protocol was used to isolate PBMCs from peripheral blood. Dynabeads CD4 and CD8 positive selection kits were used to isolate the CD4 and CD8 T-cell fractions. RNA was extracted with TriZol from bulk PBMCs, CD4 and CD8 fractions, and dextramer-positive and dextramer-negative fractions. The sequence was obtained from a man younger than 45 who received the YFV17D yellow fever vaccine. The source material was CD4+ T cells sorted from PBMCs, sampled 45 days after the yellow fever booster vaccination.

The DNA is as follows: TGCAACGCCGTCTCGGGTGGCACTGAAGCTTTCTTT. This yields the protein CNAVSGGTEAFF. This chain joins TRBV29-1 to TRBJ1-1; the D gene is unclear. According to the germline V gene, CDR1 reads SQVTM and CDR2 reads ANQGSEA. Including the terminal cysteine and phenylalanine, the CDR3 comprises 12 residues. Only the CDR3 portion is preserved as DNA: 36 bases, with reading frame beginning at the first base.